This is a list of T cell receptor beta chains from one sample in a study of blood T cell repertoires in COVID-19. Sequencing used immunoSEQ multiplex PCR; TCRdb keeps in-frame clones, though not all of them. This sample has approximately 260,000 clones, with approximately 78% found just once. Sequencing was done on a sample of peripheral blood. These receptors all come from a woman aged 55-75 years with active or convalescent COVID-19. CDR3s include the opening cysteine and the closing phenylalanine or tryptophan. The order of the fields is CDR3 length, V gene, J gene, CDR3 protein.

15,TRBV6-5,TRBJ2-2,CASTRDRANTGELFF
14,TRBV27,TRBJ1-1,CASSEHRGRTEAFF
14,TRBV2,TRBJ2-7,CASSVGTGSYEQYF
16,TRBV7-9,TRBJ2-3,CASSLYIAGSTDTQYF
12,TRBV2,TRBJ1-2,CASSEDPGGYTF
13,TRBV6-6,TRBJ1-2,CASSNDRVEGYTF
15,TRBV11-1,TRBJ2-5,CASSLATSGQETQYF
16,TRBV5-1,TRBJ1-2,CASSLGASARDYGYTF
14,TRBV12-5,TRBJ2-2,CASGQAGDTGELFF
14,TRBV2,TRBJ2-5,CASSLAGGQETQYF
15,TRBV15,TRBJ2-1,CATSRDSAGYNEQFF
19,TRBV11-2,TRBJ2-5,CASSLDLFRTGRGRETQYF
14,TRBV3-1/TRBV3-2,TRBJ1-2,CASSHAGRDYGYTF
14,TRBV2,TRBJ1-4,CASSLGQGNEKLFF
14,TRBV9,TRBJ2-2,CASSHSGWTGELFF
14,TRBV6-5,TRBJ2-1,CASSFGLALNEQFF
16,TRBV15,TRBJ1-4,CATSRDWQTGNEKLFF
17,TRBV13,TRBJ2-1,CASSLTLAGGPVGEQFF
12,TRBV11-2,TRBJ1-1,CASSRIGAQAFF
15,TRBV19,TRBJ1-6,CASSPSGTGISPLHF
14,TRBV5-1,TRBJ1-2,CASSLSGQSVGYTF
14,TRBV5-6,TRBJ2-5,CASSLVGGGETQYF
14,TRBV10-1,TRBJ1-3,CARGKGAKVDTIYF
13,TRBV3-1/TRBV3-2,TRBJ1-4,CASSQGTGGKLFF